A selection of T cell receptor beta chains follows, all from one sample in a study of vaccination effects on CD4 cells after COVID-19. Clones were sequenced by immunoSEQ multiplex PCR, and TCRdb holds only the in-frame ones, with some missing. This repertoire shows around 30,000 clones, approximately 79% found once; its top ten account for approximately 6%. For these receptors, no antigen is known. The input for sequencing was CD4+ T cells from PBMCs cultured with SARS-CoV-2 spike peptides, taken after COVID-19 vaccination. The source of these receptors is a human donor who received a COVID-19 vaccine. Some clones in this sample may be carry-over from other donors' samples. Each CDR3 is given with its conserved first and last residue. Fields, in order: J gene, D gene, V gene, clone size, CDR3 protein, CDR3 DNA. D genes are given only for firm matches. Size tells how often a clone was seen (once, few, many) or the class of an expanded clone, and some rows leave it out.

J gene: TRBJ2-2
D gene: TRBD2
V gene: TRBV24-1
clone size: few
CDR3 protein: CATSDGTSGGRNTGELFF
CDR3 DNA: TGTGCCACCAGTGATGGGACTAGCGGGGGTCGAAACACCGGGGAGCTGTTTTTT

J gene: TRBJ1-4
D gene: .
V gene: TRBV6-4
clone size: .
CDR3 protein: CASSRGQGEKLFF
CDR3 DNA: TGTGCCAGCAGCCGTGGGCAGGGTGAAAAACTGTTTTTT

J gene: TRBJ2-5
D gene: TRBD1
V gene: TRBV2
clone size: .
CDR3 protein: CASRRTGQETQYF
CDR3 DNA: TGTGCCAGCAGACGGACAGGTCAAGAGACCCAGTACTTC

J gene: TRBJ1-5
D gene: .
V gene: TRBV7-3
clone size: .
CDR3 protein: CASSLIGPQLTSSNQPQHF
CDR3 DNA: TGTGCCAGCAGCTTAATTGGGCCCCAGTTGACGTCTTCCAATCAGCCCCAGCATTTT

J gene: TRBJ2-5
D gene: TRBD2
V gene: TRBV5-1
clone size: .
CDR3 protein: CASSLTGTSAIAQYF
CDR3 DNA: TGCGCCAGCAGCCTCACCGGGACTAGCGCGATTGCCCAGTACTTC

J gene: TRBJ1-5
D gene: .
V gene: TRBV19
clone size: .
CDR3 protein: CASSREGGSQPQHF
CDR3 DNA: TGTGCCAGTAGTAGGGAGGGAGGGAGTCAGCCCCAGCATTTT

J gene: TRBJ1-2
D gene: TRBD1
V gene: TRBV11-2
clone size: .
CDR3 protein: CASSPGTGGYGYTF
CDR3 DNA: TGTGCCAGCAGCCCGGGGACAGGGGGTTATGGCTACACCTTC

J gene: TRBJ2-1
D gene: TRBD2
V gene: TRBV7-2
clone size: .
CDR3 protein: CASSLTSASSYNEQFF
CDR3 DNA: TGTGCCAGCAGCCTAACTAGCGCAAGCTCCTACAATGAGCAGTTCTTC

J gene: TRBJ2-5
D gene: .
V gene: TRBV30
clone size: .
CDR3 protein: CAWSVWSREETQYF
CDR3 DNA: TGTGCCTGGAGTGTATGGTCCAGGGAAGAGACCCAGTACTTC

J gene: TRBJ2-1
D gene: TRBD2
V gene: TRBV18
clone size: .
CDR3 protein: CASSPPRNEAGGLYNEQFF
CDR3 DNA: TGTGCCAGCTCACCACCTAGGAATGAAGCGGGGGGCCTTTACAATGAGCAGTTCTTC

J gene: TRBJ1-1
D gene: .
V gene: TRBV2
clone size: .
CDR3 protein: CAGGFAEAFF
CDR3 DNA: TGTGCCGGGGGGTTCGCTGAAGCTTTCTTT

J gene: TRBJ1-1
D gene: .
V gene: TRBV15
clone size: once
CDR3 protein: CATSRDRGDTEAFF
CDR3 DNA: TGTGCCACCAGCAGAGATCGGGGGGATACTGAAGCTTTCTTT

J gene: TRBJ2-5
D gene: TRBD1
V gene: TRBV6-5
clone size: .
CDR3 protein: CASSPGTGLETQYF
CDR3 DNA: TGTGCCAGCAGTCCCGGGACAGGACTGGAGACCCAGTACTTC

J gene: TRBJ2-5
D gene: .
V gene: TRBV14
clone size: .
CDR3 protein: CASSRIGDPVRAQYF
CDR3 DNA: TGTGCCAGCAGCCGAATAGGGGACCCCGTCAGGGCCCAGTACTTC

J gene: TRBJ1-2
D gene: .
V gene: TRBV3-1/TRBV3-2
clone size: .
CDR3 protein: CASSHNTAALGYTF
CDR3 DNA: TGTGCCAGCAGCCACAACACAGCTGCCTTAGGCTACACCTTC

J gene: TRBJ2-5
D gene: .
V gene: TRBV5-5
clone size: .
CDR3 protein: CASSFGMETQYF
CDR3 DNA: TGTGCCAGCAGCTTTGGGATGGAGACCCAGTACTTC

J gene: TRBJ1-1
D gene: .
V gene: TRBV19
clone size: .
CDR3 protein: CASSTPLSTEAFF
CDR3 DNA: TGTGCCAGTAGTACACCCTTGTCCACTGAAGCTTTCTTT

J gene: TRBJ2-1
D gene: .
V gene: TRBV3-1/TRBV3-2
clone size: .
CDR3 protein: CASSQAATSYNEQFF
CDR3 DNA: TGTGCCAGCAGCCAAGCAGCCACCTCCTACAATGAGCAGTTCTTC

J gene: TRBJ2-3
D gene: TRBD2
V gene: TRBV7-3
clone size: .
CDR3 protein: CASSRGTSGVYTQYF
CDR3 DNA: TGTGCCAGCAGCAGAGGGACTAGCGGGGTCTATACGCAGTATTTT

J gene: TRBJ2-2
D gene: .
V gene: TRBV24-1
clone size: .
CDR3 protein: CATSDPIGHGELFF
CDR3 DNA: TGTGCCACCAGTGATCCGATCGGTCACGGGGAGCTGTTTTTT

J gene: TRBJ2-3
D gene: .
V gene: TRBV7-2
clone size: .
CDR3 protein: CASRWRGLSTDTQYF
CDR3 DNA: TGTGCCAGCAGATGGAGGGGTTTGAGCACAGATACGCAGTATTTT

J gene: TRBJ2-2
D gene: TRBD1
V gene: TRBV18
clone size: .
CDR3 protein: CASSTPGTGGTGELFF
CDR3 DNA: TGTGCCAGCTCAACACCCGGGACAGGGGGCACCGGGGAGCTGTTTTTT

J gene: TRBJ2-5
D gene: .
V gene: TRBV7-9
clone size: .
CDR3 protein: CASGEETQYF
CDR3 DNA: TGTGCCAGCGGTGAAGAGACCCAGTACTTC

J gene: TRBJ2-1
D gene: TRBD2
V gene: TRBV10-3
clone size: .
CDR3 protein: CAISESLSTSGGGNEQFF
CDR3 DNA: TGTGCCATCAGTGAGTCGTTGAGTACTAGCGGGGGGGGAAATGAGCAGTTCTTC

J gene: TRBJ1-5
D gene: .
V gene: TRBV24-1
clone size: .
CDR3 protein: CATIAWPQHF
CDR3 DNA: TGTGCCACCATCGCGTGGCCCCAGCATTTT

J gene: TRBJ2-3
D gene: .
V gene: TRBV5-1
clone size: .
CDR3 protein: CASSRPGPDTQYF
CDR3 DNA: TGCGCCAGCAGCCGCCCGGGGCCAGATACGCAGTATTTT

J gene: TRBJ2-5
D gene: TRBD2
V gene: TRBV27
clone size: .
CDR3 protein: CASSSPRLAGGSETQYF
CDR3 DNA: TGTGCCAGCAGTTCTCCGAGACTAGCGGGGGGGAGTGAGACCCAGTACTTC

J gene: TRBJ1-1
D gene: .
V gene: TRBV2
clone size: .
CDR3 protein: CASSEPQYQGLGTEAFF
CDR3 DNA: TGTGCCAGCAGTGAACCCCAATATCAGGGGTTGGGCACTGAAGCTTTCTTT

J gene: TRBJ2-3
D gene: TRBD1
V gene: TRBV5-1
clone size: .
CDR3 protein: CASSLTGVEDTQYF
CDR3 DNA: TGCGCCAGCAGCTTAACAGGGGTTGAAGATACGCAGTATTTT

J gene: TRBJ2-5
D gene: TRBD2
V gene: TRBV11-3
clone size: .
CDR3 protein: CASSLTGGPQETQYF
CDR3 DNA: TGTGCCAGCAGCTTAACGGGGGGGCCCCAAGAGACCCAGTACTTC

J gene: TRBJ1-1
D gene: .
V gene: TRBV23-1
clone size: .
CDR3 protein: CASSQSAPLENTEAFF
CDR3 DNA: TGCGCCAGCAGTCAATCGGCCCCTCTAGAGAACACTGAAGCTTTCTTT

J gene: TRBJ2-5
D gene: .
V gene: TRBV5-1
clone size: .
CDR3 protein: CASSTYQGQETQYF
CDR3 DNA: TGCGCCAGCAGCACCTACCAGGGGCAAGAGACCCAGTACTTC

J gene: TRBJ2-2
D gene: TRBD1
V gene: TRBV7-3
clone size: .
CDR3 protein: CASSVDRANTGELFF
CDR3 DNA: TGTGCCAGCAGCGTAGACAGGGCGAACACCGGGGAGCTGTTTTTT

J gene: TRBJ1-5
D gene: .
V gene: TRBV2
clone size: .
CDR3 protein: CASSDRGHSNQPQHF
CDR3 DNA: TGTGCCAGCAGTGACAGGGGTCATAGCAATCAGCCCCAGCATTTT

J gene: TRBJ2-3
D gene: .
V gene: TRBV4-3
clone size: .
CDR3 protein: CASSQDGKRTDTQYF
CDR3 DNA: TGCGCCAGCAGCCAAGACGGGAAACGCACAGATACGCAGTATTTT

J gene: TRBJ2-5
D gene: .
V gene: TRBV19
clone size: .
CDR3 protein: CASSISAGGRETQYF
CDR3 DNA: TGTGCCAGTAGTATAAGCGCAGGAGGGAGAGAGACCCAGTACTTC

J gene: TRBJ1-2
D gene: TRBD1
V gene: TRBV28
clone size: few
CDR3 protein: CASSVQGTGRYGYTF
CDR3 DNA: TGTGCCAGCAGTGTACAGGGGACTGGACGCTATGGCTACACCTTC

J gene: TRBJ1-1
D gene: .
V gene: TRBV19
clone size: .
CDR3 protein: CASLPSGTVNTEAFF
CDR3 DNA: TGTGCCAGTCTCCCGTCGGGGACGGTGAACACTGAAGCTTTCTTT

J gene: TRBJ1-6
D gene: .
V gene: TRBV21-1
clone size: .
CDR3 protein: CASSKGGRRLNSPLHF
CDR3 DNA: TGTGCCAGCAGCAAGGGGGGGCGAAGACTTAATTCACCCCTCCACTTT

J gene: TRBJ2-5
D gene: .
V gene: TRBV18
clone size: .
CDR3 protein: CASSPPGPGDQTQYF
CDR3 DNA: TGTGCCAGCTCACCACCGGGGCCGGGGGACCAGACCCAGTACTTC

J gene: TRBJ2-1
D gene: TRBD2
V gene: TRBV5-1
clone size: few
CDR3 protein: CASSLGTSLDNEQFF
CDR3 DNA: TGCGCCAGCAGCTTGGGGACTAGCCTTGACAATGAGCAGTTCTTC

J gene: TRBJ1-4
D gene: TRBD1
V gene: TRBV28
clone size: .
CDR3 protein: CASGASTGSRGEKLFF
CDR3 DNA: TGTGCCAGCGGGGCCTCGACAGGGTCACGAGGGGAAAAACTGTTTTTT

J gene: TRBJ2-7
D gene: TRBD2
V gene: TRBV23-1
clone size: once
CDR3 protein: CADFLAGPTNEQYF
CDR3 DNA: TGCGCCGACTTCCTAGCGGGCCCAACTAACGAGCAGTACTTC

J gene: TRBJ1-5
D gene: .
V gene: TRBV18
clone size: .
CDR3 protein: CASSPRTVLGSNQPQHF
CDR3 DNA: TGTGCCAGCTCACCGAGGACCGTCCTGGGGAGCAATCAGCCCCAGCATTTT

J gene: TRBJ2-2
D gene: .
V gene: TRBV5-5
clone size: .
CDR3 protein: CASSLSGYAGELFF
CDR3 DNA: TGTGCCAGCAGCTTGTCAGGGTACGCCGGGGAGCTGTTTTTT

J gene: TRBJ1-2
D gene: TRBD1
V gene: TRBV19
clone size: .
CDR3 protein: CASRNRGPLYGYTF
CDR3 DNA: TGTGCCAGTAGAAACAGGGGGCCGCTCTATGGCTACACCTTC